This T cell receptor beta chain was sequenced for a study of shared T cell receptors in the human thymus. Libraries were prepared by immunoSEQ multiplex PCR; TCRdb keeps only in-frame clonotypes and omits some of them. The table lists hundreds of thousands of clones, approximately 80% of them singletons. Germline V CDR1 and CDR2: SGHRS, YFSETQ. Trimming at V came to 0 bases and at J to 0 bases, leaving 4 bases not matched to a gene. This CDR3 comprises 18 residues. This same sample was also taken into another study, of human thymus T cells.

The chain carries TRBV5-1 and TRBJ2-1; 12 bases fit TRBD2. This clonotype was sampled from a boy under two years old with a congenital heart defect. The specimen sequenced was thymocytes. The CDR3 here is CASSLGLTSGSSYNEQFF. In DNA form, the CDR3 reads TGCGCCAGCAGCTTGGGGCTGACTAGCGGGAGCTCCTACAATGAGCAGTTCTTC.